Detailed here is one T cell receptor beta chain. Its antigen is still unknown. Sequenced material consisted of expressed TCRB transcripts (all of the isolated RNA was reverse transcribed). Clones were read by immunoSEQ multiplex PCR, and TCRdb kept only the in-frame ones, dropping some. The sample has approximately 150,000 clones; over 7.5% are singletons. Naive, central memory, regulatory and stem cell-like memory cells within the CD4+ compartment were sorted using CD45RO/CCR7/CD25/CD127/CD95/CD27. Sorted cells reached over 95% purity in every population. The data were taken from a study of beta chain features in type 1 diabetes. General observations from the study: cDNA-based reads could over-represent cells with high TCR expression.

Sequenced sample: central memory CD4+ T cells from blood. The receptor's source is a woman aged 18-30 years in good health.

CDR3 in amino acids: CASSLTVGSGRAGKTQYF. The CDR3 coding sequence is TGTGCCAGCAGCTTGACCGTGGGGAGCGGGAGGGCCGGGAAGACCCAGTACTTC. This chain uses TRBV7-9 with TRBJ2-5; 10 bases line up with TRBD2. Germline lookup yields CDR1 SEHNR and CDR2 FQNEAQ (reference sequence). J lost 6 bases, V lost 3 bases, and 16 bases had no gene match. This CDR3 has 18 amino acids.